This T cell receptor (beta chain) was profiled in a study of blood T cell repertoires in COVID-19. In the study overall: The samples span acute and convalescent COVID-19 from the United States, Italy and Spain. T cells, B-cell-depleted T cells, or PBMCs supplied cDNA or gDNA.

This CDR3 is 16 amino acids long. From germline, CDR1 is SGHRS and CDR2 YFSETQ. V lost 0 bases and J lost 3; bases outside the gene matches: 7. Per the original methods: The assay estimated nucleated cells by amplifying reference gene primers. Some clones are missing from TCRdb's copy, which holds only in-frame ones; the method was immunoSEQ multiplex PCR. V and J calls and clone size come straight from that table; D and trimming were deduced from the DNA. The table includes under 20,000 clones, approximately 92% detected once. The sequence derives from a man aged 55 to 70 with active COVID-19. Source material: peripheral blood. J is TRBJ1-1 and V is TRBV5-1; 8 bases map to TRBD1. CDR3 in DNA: TGCGCCAGCAGCTTGGGTTGGAGGACAGGGTACACTGAAGCTTTCTTT. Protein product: CASSLGWRTGYTEAFF.